The rows below give T cell receptor beta chains drawn from one sample of a study of technical replicates of blood from a few donors. Here immunoSEQ multiplex PCR was the method, and the copy in TCRdb shows in-frame clones only, minus some. Among about 75,000 clones listed, roughly nine tenths were seen once. The sequenced material came from PBMCs. These receptors were obtained from a human donor in good health. Some clones in this sample may be carry-over from other donors' samples. The CDR3 runs from the conserved cysteine through the conserved F or W. The order of the fields is clone size, D gene, V gene, J gene, CDR3 DNA, CDR3 protein. D genes are given only for firm matches. Only part of the rows carry a size: once, few, many, or a class if the clone is expanded.

size: -; D: TRBD2; V: TRBV2; J: TRBJ2-7; DNA: TGTGCCAGCAGTACGCGGACTAGCGGGAGTCACGAGCAGTACTTC; CDR3: CASSTRTSGSHEQYF
size: -; D: TRBD2; V: TRBV5-6; J: TRBJ2-5; DNA: TGTGCCAGCAGCTTGTTAGGCGGGAGCTGGGAGACCCAGTACTTC; CDR3: CASSLLGGSWETQYF
size: -; D: -; V: TRBV29-1; J: TRBJ2-7; DNA: TGCAGCGTTTCTGGCAATGCCTACGAGCAGTACTTC; CDR3: CSVSGNAYEQYF
size: -; D: TRBD2; V: TRBV4-2; J: TRBJ2-3; DNA: TGTGCCAGCAGCCTGGACCCAGGCGGGGGGATACTTAGCACAGATACGCAGTATTTT; CDR3: CASSLDPGGGILSTDTQYF
size: -; D: TRBD1; V: TRBV2; J: TRBJ1-1; DNA: TGTGCCAGCAGTGGGGGGGACAGTATGAACACTGAAGCTTTCTTT; CDR3: CASSGGDSMNTEAFF
size: -; D: TRBD1; V: TRBV15; J: TRBJ2-5; DNA: TGTGCCACCAGCAATGGACAGGGGAAAGAGACCCAGTACTTC; CDR3: CATSNGQGKETQYF
size: -; D: -; V: TRBV7-2; J: TRBJ2-7; DNA: TGTGCCAGCAGCTACAAAAGCTACGAGCAGTACTTC; CDR3: CASSYKSYEQYF
size: once; D: -; V: TRBV27; J: TRBJ2-1; DNA: TGTGCCAGCAAGGAGCGAAACAATGAGCAGTTCTTC; CDR3: CASKERNNEQFF
size: -; D: -; V: TRBV27; J: TRBJ2-7; DNA: TGTGCCAGCAGCCTAGACCAGGGGAGATCCTACGAGCAGTACTTC; CDR3: CASSLDQGRSYEQYF
size: -; D: -; V: TRBV7-9; J: TRBJ1-4; DNA: TGTGCCAGCTCCGACTCCGGGGTACGAGAAAAACTGTTTTTT; CDR3: CASSDSGVREKLFF
size: -; D: TRBD1; V: TRBV4-2; J: TRBJ2-2; DNA: TGTGCCAGCAGCCAGGACCGGGGCCAGGGGGCCCGGAACACCGGGGAGCTGTTTTTT; CDR3: CASSQDRGQGARNTGELFF
size: few; D: TRBD1; V: TRBV2; J: TRBJ2-7; DNA: TGTGCCAGCAGGCGAGACGACAGGGGGGCCTACGAGCAGTACTTC; CDR3: CASRRDDRGAYEQYF
size: -; D: TRBD2; V: TRBV7-2; J: TRBJ2-1; DNA: TGTGCCAGCATGCAACTAGCGGGAGGGATAAATGAGCAGTTCTTC; CDR3: CASMQLAGGINEQFF
size: -; D: -; V: TRBV30; J: TRBJ1-1; DNA: TGTGCCTGGAGGCGGGGGGGAGGGAACACTGAAGCTTTCTTT; CDR3: CAWRRGGGNTEAFF
size: -; D: TRBD2; V: TRBV7-9; J: TRBJ2-1; DNA: TGTGCCAGCAGCGGGGGGGAACTCCTCAGCTCCTACAATGAGCAGTTCTTC; CDR3: CASSGGELLSSYNEQFF
size: once; D: -; V: TRBV6-5; J: TRBJ2-7; DNA: TGTGCCAGCAAACGGGCAAGGGGGAGCTCCTACGAGCAGTACTTC; CDR3: CASKRARGSSYEQYF